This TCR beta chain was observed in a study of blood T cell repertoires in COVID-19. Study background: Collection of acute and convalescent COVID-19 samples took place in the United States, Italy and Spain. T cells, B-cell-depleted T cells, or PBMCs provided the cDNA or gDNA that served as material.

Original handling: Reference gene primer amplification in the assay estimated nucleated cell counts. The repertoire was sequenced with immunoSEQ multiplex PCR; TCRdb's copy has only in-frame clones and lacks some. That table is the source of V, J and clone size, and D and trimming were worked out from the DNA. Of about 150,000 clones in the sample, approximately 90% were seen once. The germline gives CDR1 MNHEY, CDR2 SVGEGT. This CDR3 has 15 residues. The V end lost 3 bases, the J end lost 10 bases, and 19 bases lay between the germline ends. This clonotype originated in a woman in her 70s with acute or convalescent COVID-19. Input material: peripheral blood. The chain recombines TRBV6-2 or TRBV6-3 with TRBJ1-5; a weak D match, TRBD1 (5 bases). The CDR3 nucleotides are TGTGCCAGCAGTTATCCCATGAGGGGACTACAACCCCAGCATTTT. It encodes CASSYPMRGLQPQHF.